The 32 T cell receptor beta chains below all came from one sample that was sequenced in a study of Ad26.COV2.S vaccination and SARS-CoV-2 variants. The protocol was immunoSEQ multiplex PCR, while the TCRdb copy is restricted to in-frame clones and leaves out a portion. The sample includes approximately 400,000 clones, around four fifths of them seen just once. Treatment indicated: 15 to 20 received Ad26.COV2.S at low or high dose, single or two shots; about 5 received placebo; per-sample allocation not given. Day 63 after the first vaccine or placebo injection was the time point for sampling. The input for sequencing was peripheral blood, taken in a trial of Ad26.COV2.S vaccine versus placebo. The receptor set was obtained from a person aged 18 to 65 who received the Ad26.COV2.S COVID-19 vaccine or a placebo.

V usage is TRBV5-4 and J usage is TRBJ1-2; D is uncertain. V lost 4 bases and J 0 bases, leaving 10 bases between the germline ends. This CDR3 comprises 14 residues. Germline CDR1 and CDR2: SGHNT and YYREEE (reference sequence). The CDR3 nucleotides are TGTGCCAGCAGCAACCCGGGGTCTAACTATGGCTACACCTTC. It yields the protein CASSNPGSNYGYTF.

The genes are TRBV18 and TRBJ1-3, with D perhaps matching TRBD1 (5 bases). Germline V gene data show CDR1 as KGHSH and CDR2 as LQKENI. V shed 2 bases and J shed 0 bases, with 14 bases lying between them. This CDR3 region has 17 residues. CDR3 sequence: CASSPFAVGTSGNTIYF. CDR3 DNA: TGTGCCAGCTCACCATTTGCGGTGGGGACCTCTGGAAACACCATATATTTT.

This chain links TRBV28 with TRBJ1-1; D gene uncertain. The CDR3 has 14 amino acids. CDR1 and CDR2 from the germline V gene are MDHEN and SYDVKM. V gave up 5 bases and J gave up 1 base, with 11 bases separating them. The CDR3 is CASSPVLRNTEAFF. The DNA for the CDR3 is TGTGCCAGCAGTCCCGTTTTACGGAACACTGAAGCTTTCTTT.

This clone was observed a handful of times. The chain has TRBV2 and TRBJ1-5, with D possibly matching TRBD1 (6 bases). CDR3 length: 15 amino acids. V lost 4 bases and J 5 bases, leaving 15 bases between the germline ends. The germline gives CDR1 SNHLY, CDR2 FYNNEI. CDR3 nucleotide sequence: TGTGCCAGCAGTGGCAGGGGAGGAAGGGATCAGCCCCAGCATTTT. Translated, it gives CASSGRGGRDQPQHF.

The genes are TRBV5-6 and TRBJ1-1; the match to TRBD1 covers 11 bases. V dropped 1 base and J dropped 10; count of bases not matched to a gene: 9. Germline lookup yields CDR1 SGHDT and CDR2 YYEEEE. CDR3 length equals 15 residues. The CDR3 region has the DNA TGTGCCAGCAGCTTGAGGGACAGGGGGGACCTGGTAGCTTTCTTT. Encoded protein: CASSLRDRGDLVAFF. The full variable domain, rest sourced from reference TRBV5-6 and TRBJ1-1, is DAGVTQSPTHLIKTRGQQVTLRCSPKSGHDTVSWYQQALGQGPQFIFQYYEEEERQRGNFPDRFSGHQFPNYSSELNVNALLLGDSALYLCASSLRDRGDLVAFFGQGTRLTVV.

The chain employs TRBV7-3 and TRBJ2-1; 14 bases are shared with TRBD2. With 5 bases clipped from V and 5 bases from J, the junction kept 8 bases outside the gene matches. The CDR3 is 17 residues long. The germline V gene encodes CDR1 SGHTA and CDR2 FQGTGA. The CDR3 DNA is TGTGCCAGCAGCCCGGGCTGGACTAGCGGGAGGCACAATGAGCAGTTCTTC. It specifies CASSPGWTSGRHNEQFF.

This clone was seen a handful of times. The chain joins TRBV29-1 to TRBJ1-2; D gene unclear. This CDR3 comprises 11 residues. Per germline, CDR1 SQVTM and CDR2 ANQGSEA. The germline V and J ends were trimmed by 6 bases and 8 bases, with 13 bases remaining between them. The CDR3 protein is CSVPGAKGYTF. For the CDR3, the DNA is TGCAGCGTCCCGGGCGCGAAGGGCTACACCTTC.

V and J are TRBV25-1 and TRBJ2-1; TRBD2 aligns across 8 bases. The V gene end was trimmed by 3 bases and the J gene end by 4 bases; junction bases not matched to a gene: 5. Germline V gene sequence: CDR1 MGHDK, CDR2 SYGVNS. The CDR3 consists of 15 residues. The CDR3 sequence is CASSDILAEYNEQFF. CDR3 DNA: TGTGCCAGCAGTGATATACTAGCGGAGTACAATGAGCAGTTCTTC.

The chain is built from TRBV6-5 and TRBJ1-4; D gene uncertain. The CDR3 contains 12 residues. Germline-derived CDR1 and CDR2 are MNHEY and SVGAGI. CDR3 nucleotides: TGTGCAATCGGGCGGCCGACTGAAAAACTGTTTTTT. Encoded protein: CAIGRPTEKLFF.

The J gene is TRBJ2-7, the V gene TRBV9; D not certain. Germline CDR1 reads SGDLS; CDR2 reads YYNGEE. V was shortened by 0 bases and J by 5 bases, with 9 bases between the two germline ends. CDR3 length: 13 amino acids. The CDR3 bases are TGTGCCAGCAGCGTAGGACTCTCTAACGAGCAGTACTTC. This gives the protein CASSVGLSNEQYF.

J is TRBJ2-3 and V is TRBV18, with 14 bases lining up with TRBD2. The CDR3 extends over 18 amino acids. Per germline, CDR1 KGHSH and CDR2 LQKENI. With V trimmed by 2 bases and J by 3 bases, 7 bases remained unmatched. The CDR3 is CASSPSGLAGGLTDTQYF. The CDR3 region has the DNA TGTGCCAGCTCACCATCCGGACTAGCGGGAGGATTGACAGATACGCAGTATTTT.

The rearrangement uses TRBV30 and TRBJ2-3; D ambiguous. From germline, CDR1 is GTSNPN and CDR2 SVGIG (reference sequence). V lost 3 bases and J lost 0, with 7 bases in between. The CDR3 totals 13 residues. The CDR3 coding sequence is TGTGCCTGGAGGACTTTTAGCACAGATACGCAGTATTTT. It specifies CAWRTFSTDTQYF.

CDR3 protein: CASRLAGGSTGELFF. The DNA for the CDR3 is TGTGCCAGCAGACTAGCGGGGGGCTCCACCGGGGAGCTGTTTTTT. The chain joins TRBV7-3 to TRBJ2-2, with TRBD2 identical over 12 bases. The germline V gene encodes CDR1 SGHTA and CDR2 FQGTGA. The V and J ends lost 6 bases and 4 bases, in that order; junction bases with no gene match: 3. The CDR3 consists of 15 residues.

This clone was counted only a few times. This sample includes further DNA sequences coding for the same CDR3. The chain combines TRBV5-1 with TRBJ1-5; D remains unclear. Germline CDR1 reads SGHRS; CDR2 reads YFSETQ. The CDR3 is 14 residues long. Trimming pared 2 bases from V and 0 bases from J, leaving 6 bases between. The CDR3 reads CASSLTGSNQPQHF. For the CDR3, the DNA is TGCGCCAGCAGCTTAACGGGTAGCAATCAGCCCCAGCATTTT.

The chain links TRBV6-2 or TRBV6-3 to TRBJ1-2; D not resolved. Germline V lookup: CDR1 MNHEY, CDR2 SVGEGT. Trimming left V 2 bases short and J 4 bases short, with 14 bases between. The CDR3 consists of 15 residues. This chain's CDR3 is CASSYGGLSSYGYTF. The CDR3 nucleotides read TGTGCCAGCAGTTACGGTGGCTTATCGAGCTATGGCTACACCTTC.

CDR3 amino acids: CASSLATTSTDTQYF. CDR3 coding DNA: TGTGCCAGCAGCTTGGCTACCACTAGCACAGATACGCAGTATTTT. The chain is built from TRBV5-4 and TRBJ2-3, with D uncertain. Germline CDR1 and CDR2: SGHNT and YYREEE (reference sequence). The CDR3 consists of 15 residues. V was shortened by 0 bases and J by 0 bases, with 8 bases between the two germline ends.

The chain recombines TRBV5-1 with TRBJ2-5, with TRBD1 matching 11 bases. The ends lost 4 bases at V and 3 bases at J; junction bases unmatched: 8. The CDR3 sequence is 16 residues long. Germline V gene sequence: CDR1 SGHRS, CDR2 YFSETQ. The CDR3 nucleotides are TGCGCCAGCAGCCCCGGGACAGGGGGAGGGGAAGAGACCCAGTACTTC. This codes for CASSPGTGGGEETQYF. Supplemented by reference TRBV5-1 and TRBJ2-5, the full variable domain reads KAGVTQTPRYLIKTRGQQVTLSCSPISGHRSVSWYQQTPGQGLQFLFEYFSETQRNKGNFPGRFSGRQFSNSRSEMNVSTLELGDSALYLCASSPGTGGGEETQYFGPGTRLLVL.

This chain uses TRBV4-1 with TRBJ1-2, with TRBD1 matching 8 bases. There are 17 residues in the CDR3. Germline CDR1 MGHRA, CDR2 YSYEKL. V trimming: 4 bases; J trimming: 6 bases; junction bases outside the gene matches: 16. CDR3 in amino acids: CASSPIVIGTGKDGYTF. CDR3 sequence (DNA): TGCGCCAGCAGCCCCATCGTAATAGGGACAGGTAAAGATGGCTACACCTTC.

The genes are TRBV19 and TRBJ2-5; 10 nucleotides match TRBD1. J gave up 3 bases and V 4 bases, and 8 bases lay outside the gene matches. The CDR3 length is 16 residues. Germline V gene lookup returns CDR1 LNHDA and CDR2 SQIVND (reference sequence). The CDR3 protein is CASSRGTGTGEETQYF. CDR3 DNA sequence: TGTGCCAGTAGTAGAGGAACCGGGACAGGGGAAGAGACCCAGTACTTC. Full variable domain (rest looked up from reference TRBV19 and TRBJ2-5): DGGITQSPKYLFRKEGQNVTLSCEQNLNHDAMYWYRQDPGQGLRLIYYSQIVNDFQKGDIAEGYSVSREKKESFPLTVTSAQKNPTAFYLCASSRGTGTGEETQYFGPGTRLLVL.

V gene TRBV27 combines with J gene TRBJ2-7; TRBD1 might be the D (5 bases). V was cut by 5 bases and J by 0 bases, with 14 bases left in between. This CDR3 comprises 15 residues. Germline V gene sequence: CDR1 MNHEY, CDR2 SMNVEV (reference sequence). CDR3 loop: CASSLQGRSSYEQYF. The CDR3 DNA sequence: TGTGCCAGCAGTCTCCAGGGTCGAAGCTCCTACGAGCAGTACTTC.

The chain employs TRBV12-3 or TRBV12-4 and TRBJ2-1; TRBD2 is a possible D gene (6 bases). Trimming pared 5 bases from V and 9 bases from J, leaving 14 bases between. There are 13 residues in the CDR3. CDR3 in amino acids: CASSTALAFEQFF. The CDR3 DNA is TGTGCCAGCAGTACTGCACTAGCATTTGAGCAGTTCTTC.

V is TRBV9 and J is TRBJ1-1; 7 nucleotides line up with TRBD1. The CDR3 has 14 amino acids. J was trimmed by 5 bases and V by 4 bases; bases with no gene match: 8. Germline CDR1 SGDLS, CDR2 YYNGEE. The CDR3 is CASSSQGVGTEAFF. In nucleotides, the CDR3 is TGTGCCAGCAGCTCTCAGGGGGTAGGGACTGAAGCTTTCTTT.

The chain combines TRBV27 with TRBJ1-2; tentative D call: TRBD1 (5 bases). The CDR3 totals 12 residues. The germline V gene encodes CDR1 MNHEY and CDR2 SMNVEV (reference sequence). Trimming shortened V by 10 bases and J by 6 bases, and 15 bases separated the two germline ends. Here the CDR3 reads CATLGGYDGYTF. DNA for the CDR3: TGTGCCACCCTCGGGGGGTACGATGGCTACACCTTC.

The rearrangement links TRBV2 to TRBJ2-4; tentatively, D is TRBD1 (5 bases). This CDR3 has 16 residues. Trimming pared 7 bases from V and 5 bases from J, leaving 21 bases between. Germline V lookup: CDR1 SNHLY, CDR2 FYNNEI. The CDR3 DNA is TGTGCCAGCACCCGAACGATGGGCAGGGCCGAAAACATTCAGTACTTC. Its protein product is CASTRTMGRAENIQYF.

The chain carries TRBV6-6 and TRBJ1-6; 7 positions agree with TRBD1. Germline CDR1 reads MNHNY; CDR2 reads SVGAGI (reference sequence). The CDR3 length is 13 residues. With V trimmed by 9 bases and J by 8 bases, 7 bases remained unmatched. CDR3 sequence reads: CASPDREHSPLHF. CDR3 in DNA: TGTGCCAGTCCCGACAGGGAACATTCACCCCTCCACTTT.

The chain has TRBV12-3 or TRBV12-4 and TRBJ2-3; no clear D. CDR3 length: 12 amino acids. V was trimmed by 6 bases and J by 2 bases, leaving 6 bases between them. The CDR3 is CASSLHTDTQYF. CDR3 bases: TGTGCCAGCAGCCTCCACACAGATACGCAGTATTTT.

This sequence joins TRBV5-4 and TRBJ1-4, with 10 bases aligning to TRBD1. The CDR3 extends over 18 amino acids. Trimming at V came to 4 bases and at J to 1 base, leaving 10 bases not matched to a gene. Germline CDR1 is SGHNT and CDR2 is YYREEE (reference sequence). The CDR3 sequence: CASSRFGQGDRTNEKLFF. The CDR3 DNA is TGTGCCAGCAGCCGATTCGGACAGGGGGATAGAACTAATGAAAAACTGTTTTTT.

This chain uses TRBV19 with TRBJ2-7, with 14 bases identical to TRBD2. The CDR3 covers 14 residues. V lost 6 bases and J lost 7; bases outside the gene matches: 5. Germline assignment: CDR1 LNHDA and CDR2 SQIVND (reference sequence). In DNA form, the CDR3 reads TGTGCCAGTAGCCCGGGACTAGCGGGGGATGAGCAGTACTTC. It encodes CASSPGLAGDEQYF. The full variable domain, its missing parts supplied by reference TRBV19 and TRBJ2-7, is DGGITQSPKYLFRKEGQNVTLSCEQNLNHDAMYWYRQDPGQGLRLIYYSQIVNDFQKGDIAEGYSVSREKKESFPLTVTSAQKNPTAFYLCASSPGLAGDEQYFGPGTRLTVT.

In nucleotides, the CDR3 is TGTGCCACGAGCGGGTATGACTACGAGCAGTACTTC. This gives the protein CATSGYDYEQYF. This chain joins TRBV24-1 and TRBJ2-7, with D maybe TRBD2 (6 bases). V dropped 10 bases and J dropped 3 bases, with 12 bases sitting between them. This CDR3 has 12 residues. CDR1 and CDR2 (germline): KGHDR, SFDVKD.

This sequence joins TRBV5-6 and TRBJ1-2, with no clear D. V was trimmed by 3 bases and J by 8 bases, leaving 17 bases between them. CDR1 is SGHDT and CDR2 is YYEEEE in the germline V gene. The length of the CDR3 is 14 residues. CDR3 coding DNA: TGTGCCAGCAGCTCCGGGGATTCTTTATGGGGCTACACCTTC. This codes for CASSSGDSLWGYTF.

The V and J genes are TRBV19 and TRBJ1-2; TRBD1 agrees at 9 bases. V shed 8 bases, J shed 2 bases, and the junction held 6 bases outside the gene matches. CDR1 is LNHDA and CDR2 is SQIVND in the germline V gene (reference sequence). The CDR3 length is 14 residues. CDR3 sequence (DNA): TGTGCCAGTCAAGACAGGGGGGGAAACTATGGCTACACCTTC. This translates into CASQDRGGNYGYTF.

The CDR3 sequence: CASLDTTSTDTQYF. The DNA of the CDR3 is TGTGCCAGTTTGGACACCACTAGCACAGATACGCAGTATTTT. V is TRBV5-4 and J is TRBJ2-3, with D perhaps TRBD1 (5 bases). Trimming took off 8 bases at V and 0 bases at J, with 13 bases between the two ends. Germline V lookup: CDR1 SGHNT, CDR2 YYREEE (reference sequence). CDR3 length: 14 residues.